This entry lists 24 T cell receptor beta chains sequenced from one sample in a study of CD8 T cells in ankylosing spondylitis. MiXCR, run by TCRdb on the 5' RACE reads, gives a single entry per CDR3 protein. The profile shows over 700,000 distinct CDR3 sequences, under 20% of them singletons. Study-wide points: A motif of 8 or 9 highly homologous TCR beta variants was seen as apparently characteristic of ankylosing spondylitis blood.

The antigens these receptors bind are not known. Sequencing was performed on blood, either unsorted or a sorted T cell fraction (not recorded which). These receptors all stem from a male donor with ankylosing spondylitis.

The table lists this clonotype with a few counts. The chain combines TRBV5-1 with TRBJ2-7, with 7 bases that match TRBD1. V was pared by 0 bases and J by 6 bases, with 9 bases of the junction left unmatched. Germline assignment: CDR1 SGHRS and CDR2 YFSETQ. The CDR3 loop spans 15 amino acids. CDR3 bases: TGCGCCAGCAGCTTGGAAGACAGGGATTACTCCGAGCAGTACTTC. This encodes CASSLEDRDYSEQYF.

This sequence joins TRBV29-1 and TRBJ2-1; perhaps TRBD1 as D (6 bases). This CDR3 has 14 amino acids. The V gene lost 7 bases and the J gene lost 5 bases, with 18 bases spanning the gap. Germline V gives CDR1 SQVTM, CDR2 ANQGSEA. CDR3 sequence: CSATYRVFDNEQFF. CDR3 sequence (DNA): TGCAGCGCAACCTACAGGGTGTTTGACAATGAGCAGTTCTTC.

This chain connects TRBV20-1 to TRBJ1-1, with D perhaps matching TRBD1 (5 bases). This CDR3 spans 14 amino acids. Germline loops: CDR1 DFQATT, CDR2 SNEGSKA (reference sequence). The V end lost 2 bases, the J end lost 0 bases, and 10 bases lay between the germline ends. The CDR3 sequence: CSARWGGVNTEAFF. CDR3 nucleotides: TGCAGTGCTAGATGGGGGGGGGTGAACACTGAAGCTTTCTTT.

This clonotype has only a few counts. The V call is TRBV20-1, the J call TRBJ2-1, with 7 bases aligning to TRBD1. The V segment lost 2 bases and the J segment 1 base; nucleotides outside the gene matches: 5. The CDR3 runs 15 residues. The germline V gene has CDR1 DFQATT and CDR2 SNEGSKA (reference sequence). CDR3 region: CSARHRGNSYNEQFF. The CDR3 DNA is TGCAGTGCTAGACACAGGGGTAATTCCTACAATGAGCAGTTCTTC.

This clonotype was detected only a few times. The chain employs TRBV4-3 and TRBJ2-7, with 9 bases aligning to TRBD1. Looked up from germline, CDR1 is LGHNA and CDR2 is YSLEER. The CDR3 loop spans 15 amino acids. V was clipped by 2 bases and J by 3 bases; unmatched bases: 5. The CDR3 protein is CASSQFLGQGYEQYF. The CDR3 DNA reads TGCGCCAGCAGCCAATTCTTGGGACAGGGCTACGAGCAGTACTTC.

This sequence joins TRBV18 and TRBJ2-2; D remains unclear. The CDR3 length is 14 residues. Germline V CDR1 and CDR2: KGHSH, LQKENI. V was trimmed by 3 bases and J by 0 bases, leaving 5 bases between them. For the CDR3, the DNA is TGTGCCAGCTCACCGTCGTCGAACACCGGGGAGCTGTTTTTT. This codes for CASSPSSNTGELFF.

V and J are TRBV24-1 and TRBJ2-2; 10 bases line up with TRBD2. CDR1 is KGHDR and CDR2 is SFDVKD in the germline V gene. J lost 3 bases, V lost 3 bases, and 12 bases had no gene match. The CDR3 runs to 19 residues. CDR3 loop: CATSDTYSGTSVYTGELFF. The CDR3 DNA is TGTGCCACCAGTGATACCTATTCCGGGACTAGCGTGTACACCGGGGAGCTGTTTTTT.

The rearrangement uses TRBV7-2 and TRBJ2-5, with 8 positions matching TRBD2. The V gene end was trimmed by 5 bases and the J gene end by 3 bases; junction bases not matched to a gene: 8. This CDR3 comprises 15 residues. The germline V gene encodes CDR1 SGHTA and CDR2 FQGNSA. The CDR3 bases are TGTGCCAGCAGCAGGACTAGCAGGAGGGAAGAGACCCAGTACTTC. Translated, it gives CASSRTSRREETQYF.

The chain is built from TRBV9 and TRBJ1-1, with D possibly matching TRBD1 (6 bases). The length of the CDR3 is 15 residues. Trimming removed 2 bases at V and 4 bases at J, with 15 bases between. Germline CDR1 and CDR2: SGDLS and YYNGEE. The CDR3 DNA reads as TGTGCCAGCAGCGTCGAGGGGGGGCGGGTCACTGAAGCTTTCTTT. Its translation: CASSVEGGRVTEAFF.

This clonotype was seen only a few times. The chain uses TRBV7-2 and TRBJ2-5; no clear D. Germline-derived CDR1 and CDR2 are SGHTA and FQGNSA. CDR3 size: 15 residues. V lost 4 bases, J lost 4 bases, and 16 bases lay in between. The CDR3, as DNA: TGTGCCAGCAGCTCGCCCATAGGAGTAATAGAGACCCAGTACTTC. Encoded protein: CASSSPIGVIETQYF.

This chain uses TRBV7-8 with TRBJ1-5, with no clear D. V dropped 0 bases and J dropped 9 bases, with 12 bases sitting between them. The CDR3 consists of 14 residues. CDR1 is SGHVS, CDR2 FQNEAQ, per germline. The CDR3 DNA sequence: TGTGCCAGCAGCTTAGCCCCTGGCGGTACGCCCCAGCATTTT. Translated: CASSLAPGGTPQHF.

This sequence joins TRBV29-1 and TRBJ2-1; 13 bases line up with TRBD2. Germline V lookup: CDR1 SQVTM, CDR2 ANQGSEA. With 6 bases clipped from V and 10 bases from J, the junction kept 9 bases outside the gene matches. The CDR3 is 14 amino acids. CDR3 residues: CSVPLAGGLSEQFF. The CDR3 bases are TGCAGCGTGCCACTAGCGGGGGGGCTCAGCGAGCAGTTCTTC.

The rearrangement joins TRBV6-1 to TRBJ2-7; TRBD2 aligns across 7 bases. J was trimmed by 4 bases and V by 8 bases; bases with no gene match: 14. CDR1 is MNHNS and CDR2 is SASEGT in the germline V gene. The CDR3 totals 15 residues. The CDR3 sequence is CASAKGREILYEQYF. In nucleotides, the CDR3 is TGTGCCAGCGCAAAGGGGAGGGAGATTCTATACGAGCAGTACTTC.

This chain joins TRBV20-1 and TRBJ2-1; 8 nucleotides line up with TRBD2. Unmatched junction bases numbered 5, after V lost 1 base and J lost 12 bases. The CDR3 runs to 12 residues. From germline, CDR1 is DFQATT and CDR2 SNEGSKA (reference sequence). CDR3 protein: CSARGPAGGQFF. CDR3 coding DNA: TGCAGTGCTAGAGGCCCGGCGGGGGGGCAGTTCTTC.

This clonotype was seen more than once but under ten times. V and J are TRBV29-1 and TRBJ2-1; 13 bases match TRBD2. The CDR3 is 16 amino acids. Looked up from germline, CDR1 is SQVTM and CDR2 is ANQGSEA. J was trimmed by 0 bases and V by 6 bases; bases with no gene match: 5. CDR3 coding DNA: TGCAGCGTGGGACTAGCGGGGCCCAACTCCTACAATGAGCAGTTCTTC. Protein: CSVGLAGPNSYNEQFF.

The rearrangement uses TRBV18 and TRBJ2-1, with 9 nucleotides matching TRBD1. CDR3 length equals 17 residues. Germline V gives CDR1 KGHSH, CDR2 LQKENI. After removal of 1 base from V and 2 bases from J, the junction contained 6 bases not matched to a gene. CDR3 region: CASSPRAGQGAYNEQFF. For the CDR3, the DNA is TGTGCCAGCTCACCACGGGCGGGACAGGGCGCCTACAATGAGCAGTTCTTC.

This clonotype was observed a few times. The V gene is TRBV6-1, the J gene TRBJ2-7; D perhaps matches TRBD1 (5 bases). With 2 bases removed from V and 2 bases from J, the gap between germline ends came to 13 bases. Germline CDR1 is MNHNS and CDR2 is SASEGT. This CDR3 has 15 amino acids. The CDR3 DNA is TGTGCCAGCAGTGAATCTTTCCGACAGCCCTACGAGCAGTACTTC. Encoded protein: CASSESFRQPYEQYF.

This clonotype was seen a handful of times. CDR3 sequence (DNA): TGTGCCAGCAGTAAATGGGTAGCGGGGGGGCAAAATGAGCAGTTCTTC. Amino acid sequence: CASSKWVAGGQNEQFF. The chain couples TRBV12-3 or TRBV12-4 to TRBJ2-1; the match to TRBD2 covers 11 bases. The CDR3 is 16 amino acids. With 5 bases clipped from V and 7 bases from J, the junction kept 10 bases outside the gene matches.

Only a few counts were recorded for this clonotype. V gene TRBV7-3 combines with J gene TRBJ2-3; D possibly matches TRBD1 or TRBD2 (5 bases each). The germline V gene has CDR1 SGHTA and CDR2 FQGTGA. This CDR3 is 15 amino acids long. Deletions cut 5 bases from V and 1 base from J, with 13 bases between. The CDR3 sequence is CASSPLGTGTDTQYF. The CDR3, as DNA: TGTGCCAGCAGCCCGTTGGGGACCGGCACAGATACGCAGTATTTT.

This clonotype was seen many times. The chain recombines TRBV20-1 with TRBJ2-7; TRBD1 might be the D (6 bases). The V gene's germline CDR1 is DFQATT and CDR2 SNEGSKA (reference sequence). The CDR3 length is 14 residues. The V and J ends lost 5 bases and 0 bases respectively, with 14 bases between them. The CDR3: CSAFGTWVSYEQYF. CDR3 DNA sequence: TGCAGTGCTTTCGGGACATGGGTCTCCTACGAGCAGTACTTC.

The chain links TRBV3-1 to TRBJ1-5; D perhaps matches TRBD1 (5 bases). The V and J ends lost 1 base and 4 bases respectively, with 11 bases between them. Germline values: CDR1 LGHDT, CDR2 YNNKEL (reference sequence). The CDR3 covers 15 residues. The CDR3 protein is CASSQVNPGNQPQHF. CDR3 nucleotide sequence: TGTGCCAGCAGCCAAGTTAATCCAGGGAATCAGCCCCAGCATTTT.

The gene calls are TRBV9 and TRBJ2-2, with 8 bases aligning to TRBD2. From germline, CDR1 is SGDLS and CDR2 YYNGEE. J gave up 3 bases and V 8 bases, and 9 bases lay outside the gene matches. The length of the CDR3 is 15 residues. The CDR3 region is CASRTGTRDTGELFF. The DNA for the CDR3 is TGTGCCAGTCGCACCGGGACTAGGGACACCGGGGAGCTGTTTTTT.

The rearrangement links TRBV4-2 to TRBJ1-3; possibly TRBD1 for D (5 bases). Trimming left V 0 bases short and J 6 bases short, with 12 bases between. The CDR3 spans 15 residues. Looked up from germline, CDR1 is LGHNA and CDR2 is YNFKEQ. The CDR3 bases are TGTGCCAGCAGCCAAGATCGGGGGGGGATAAACACCATATATTTT. Its translation is CASSQDRGGINTIYF.

The chain joins TRBV5-1 to TRBJ1-2; D not resolved. Germline V gene sequence: CDR1 SGHRS, CDR2 YFSETQ. This CDR3 comprises 14 residues. V gave up 7 bases and J gave up 2 bases, with 15 bases separating them. CDR3 loop: CASSTGPPNYGYTF. Here the CDR3 DNA reads TGCGCCAGCTCCACGGGCCCGCCGAACTATGGCTACACCTTC. Filled out from reference TRBV5-1 and TRBJ1-2, the complete variable domain reads KAGVTQTPRYLIKTRGQQVTLSCSPISGHRSVSWYQQTPGQGLQFLFEYFSETQRNKGNFPGRFSGRQFSNSRSEMNVSTLELGDSALYLCASSTGPPNYGYTFGSGTRLTVV.